A single sample is the source of the 9 T cell receptor beta chains below, sequenced in a study of cytomegalovirus exposure and HLA in healthy donors. Vbeta (60) and Jbeta (13) primers were used in the PCR. The repertoire was sequenced with immunoSEQ multiplex PCR; TCRdb's copy has only in-frame clones and lacks some. The sample yields roughly 77,000 clones, of which the top ten take up roughly 5.1%. Material for sequencing was PBMCs. The receptor source for this set is a man aged 30-40 years in good health and CMV-seronegative.

V usage is TRBV5-1 and J usage is TRBJ2-5, with TRBD2 identical over 9 bases. Losses at the gene ends were 0 bases for V and 1 base for J; bases not matched to a gene: 10. This CDR3 contains 18 residues. Germline CDR1 is SGHRS and CDR2 is YFSETQ. CDR3 residues: CASSLAFGSGGSQETQYF. The DNA of the CDR3 is TGCGCCAGCAGCTTGGCATTTGGGAGCGGGGGGTCCCAAGAGACCCAGTACTTC.

The gene calls are TRBV11-2 and TRBJ1-2; maybe TRBD1 (6 bases). This CDR3 has 15 amino acids. V lost 0 bases and J lost 5, with 13 bases in between. Germline values: CDR1 SGHAT, CDR2 FQNNGV. DNA for the CDR3: TGTGCCAGCAGCTTAGACCAGGGGCTTGGGTATGGCTACACCTTC. This gives the protein CASSLDQGLGYGYTF.

The chain carries TRBV5-5 and TRBJ1-2, with TRBD1 matching 9 bases. The V gene's germline CDR1 is SGHKS and CDR2 YYEKEE (reference sequence). CDR3 length: 16 residues. The V gene end was trimmed by 4 bases and the J gene end by 3 bases; junction bases not matched to a gene: 10. The CDR3 is CASSNLQGAADYGYTF. The CDR3 DNA follows: TGTGCCAGCAGCAACTTACAGGGGGCAGCTGACTATGGCTACACCTTC.

The chain joins TRBV30 to TRBJ2-7, with TRBD2 identical over 7 bases. The germline V gene has CDR1 GTSNPN and CDR2 SVGIG (reference sequence). J was trimmed by 9 bases and V by 3 bases; bases with no gene match: 23. The CDR3 loop spans 17 amino acids. CDR3 nucleotide sequence: TGTGCCTGGAGCGCACGGGAGGCGGACGCCGTATATGCTGGGCAGTACTTC. It translates to CAWSAREADAVYAGQYF.

This chain links TRBV29-1 with TRBJ2-7; possible D gene TRBD1, 8 bases. The CDR3 runs 15 residues. The V gene lost 4 bases and the J gene lost 2 bases, with 18 bases spanning the gap. Germline CDR1 reads SQVTM; CDR2 reads ANQGSEA. DNA of the CDR3: TGCAGCGTTGCTGAAACAGGGGGAGGGCCCTACGAGCAGTACTTC. Amino acid sequence: CSVAETGGGPYEQYF.

The rearrangement links TRBV19 to TRBJ1-5; D may be TRBD1 (5 bases). Germline CDR1 is LNHDA and CDR2 is SQIVND (reference sequence). This CDR3 spans 14 amino acids. V lost 5 bases to trimming and J lost 0 bases, with 8 bases between them. The CDR3 loop is CASSVRDSNQPQHF. In nucleotides, the CDR3 is TGTGCCAGTAGTGTCAGGGATAGCAATCAGCCCCAGCATTTT.

The chain combines TRBV27 with TRBJ2-7; D may be TRBD2 (6 bases). V shed 0 bases and J shed 4 bases, with 16 bases lying between them. The length of the CDR3 is 16 residues. Looked up from germline, CDR1 is MNHEY and CDR2 is SMNVEV (reference sequence). CDR3 sequence: CASSLSPGAPIYEQYF. CDR3 DNA sequence: TGTGCCAGCAGTTTATCCCCGGGAGCCCCAATTTACGAGCAGTACTTC.

The CDR3 sequence is CASSSRTEDQPQHF. In nucleotides, the CDR3 is TGTGCCAGTAGCAGCCGGACAGAGGATCAGCCCCAGCATTTT. V gene TRBV19 combines with J gene TRBJ1-5, with D perhaps matching TRBD1 (6 bases). The CDR3 covers 14 residues. V gave up 6 bases and J gave up 5 bases, with 14 bases separating them. Germline V gives CDR1 LNHDA, CDR2 SQIVND (reference sequence).

This rearrangement joins TRBV5-1 to TRBJ2-5; 15 bases agree with TRBD2. The V gene's germline CDR1 is SGHRS and CDR2 YFSETQ. The CDR3 covers 17 residues. Trimming cost V 1 base and J 1 base; bases outside gene matches: 2. The CDR3 nucleotides are TGCGCCAGCAGCTTGCGGACTAGCGGGGGGGCCCAAGAGACCCAGTACTTC. This gives the protein CASSLRTSGGAQETQYF.